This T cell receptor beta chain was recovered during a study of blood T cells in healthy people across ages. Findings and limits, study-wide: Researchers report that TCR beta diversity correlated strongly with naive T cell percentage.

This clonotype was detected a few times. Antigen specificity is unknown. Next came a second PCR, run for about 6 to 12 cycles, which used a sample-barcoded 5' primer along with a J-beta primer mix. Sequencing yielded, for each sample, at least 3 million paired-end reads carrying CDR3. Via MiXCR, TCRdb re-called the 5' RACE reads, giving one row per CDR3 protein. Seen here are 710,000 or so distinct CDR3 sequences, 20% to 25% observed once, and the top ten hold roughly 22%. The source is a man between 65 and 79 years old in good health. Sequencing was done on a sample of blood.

This CDR3 reads CASARGQQETQYF. In DNA form, the CDR3 reads TGTGCCAGCGCACGGGGACAGCAAGAGACCCAGTACTTC. This sequence joins TRBV6-6 and TRBJ2-5, with TRBD1 identical over 7 bases. V shed 8 bases, J shed 2 bases, and the junction held 5 bases outside the gene matches. The CDR3 consists of 13 residues. Germline lookup yields CDR1 MNHNY and CDR2 SVGAGI (reference sequence).